This T cell receptor beta chain came from a study of beta chain features in type 1 diabetes. Study observations and caveats: PCR could preferentially amplify shorter templates, alike in patients and controls. Shorter TCRB CDR3s, moderately but significantly so, were found in Type 1 diabetes patients in all four CD4+ subsets.

The CDR3 contains 14 residues. From germline, CDR1 is SNHLY and CDR2 FYNNEI. V shed 4 bases, J shed 2 bases, and the junction held 3 bases outside the gene matches. A sort by CD45RO/CCR7/CD25/CD127/CD95/CD27 yielded CD4+ naive, central memory, regulatory and stem cell-like memory cells. The purity of all sorted populations exceeded 98%. Expressed TCRB transcripts were sequenced, since all the RNA that had been isolated was reverse transcribed. Sequencing was performed with immunoSEQ multiplex PCR; in TCRdb, only in-frame clones are kept and a portion is missing. This sample carries some 700,000 clones, roughly 13% of them seen once, and the ten largest clones take approximately 0.021%. As for this clone: The antigen remains undetermined. Distinct nucleotide sequences in the sample also encode this CDR3.

The origin of this receptor is a man aged 18 to 30 with type 1 diabetes. The sample comprised naive CD4+ T cells from blood. This chain uses TRBV2 with TRBJ1-2; 8 nucleotides agree with TRBD1. CDR3 nucleotide sequence: TGTGCCAGCAGTGGACAGGGGTTGAACTATGGCTACACCTTC. Translating gives CASSGQGLNYGYTF. The whole variable domain, remainder taken from reference TRBV2 and TRBJ1-2, is EPEVTQTPSHQVTQMGQEVILRCVPISNHLYFYWYRQILGQKVEFLVSFYNNEISEKSEIFDDQFSVERPDGSNFTLKIRSTKLEDSAMYFCASSGQGLNYGYTFGSGTRLTVV.